The rows below give T cell receptor beta chains drawn from one sample of a study of monozygotic twins with inflammatory bowel disease. Using the 5' RACE reads, TCRdb records one entry per CDR3 protein without DNA. The sample's table shows around 220,000 distinct CDR3 sequences. The source material was blood. The receptors were sampled from a human donor with ulcerative colitis or Crohn's disease, or a healthy co-twin of an affected twin (not recorded which). Both conserved end residues are part of each CDR3. Fields, in order: J gene, V gene, CDR3 protein.

>TRBJ1-1|TRBV20-1
CSARGDESMMNTEAFF
>TRBJ1-3|TRBV12-3/TRBV12-4
CASSLEAGRGPSLENTIYF
>TRBJ1-2|TRBV7-2
CASSLTASNYGYTF
>TRBJ2-5|TRBV5-6
CASSPGQGAWETQYF
>TRBJ2-3|TRBV12-5
CASARGGTDTQYF
>TRBJ2-5|TRBV12-3/TRBV12-4
CASSPPSRTGQGETQYF
>TRBJ2-7|TRBV5-1
CASSLTPVDRDEQYF
>TRBJ2-2|TRBV12-3/TRBV12-4
CASRYSPGDTGELFF
>TRBJ2-1|TRBV25-1
CASSERGPFYNEQFF
>TRBJ1-4|TRBV4-2
CASSQGRTYDEKLFF
>TRBJ1-4|TRBV27
CASSPTGTGVLEKLFF
>TRBJ1-2|TRBV4-2
CASSQETRPNYGYTF
>TRBJ1-1|TRBV18
CASSVVLLQAGDTEAFF
>TRBJ2-7|TRBV30
CAWTPGTVPEQYF
>TRBJ2-1|TRBV5-1
CASSDSGGYNEQFF
>TRBJ2-3|TRBV15
CATSRTPGSRTDTQYF
>TRBJ2-3|TRBV6-1
CASSPTGGGAADTQYF
>TRBJ2-5|TRBV6-5
CASSYDSFQETQYF